What follows are 17 T cell receptor beta chains derived from one specimen sequenced in a study of T-cell memory formation after mild COVID-19. TCRdb reanalysed the 5' RACE reads using MiXCR and keeps one entry per CDR3 protein. The sample has hundreds of thousands of distinct CDR3 sequences, roughly 22% seen once. Sequenced: PBMCs or a T cell subset sorted from them (not recorded which). Source of these receptors: an adult woman who had mild COVID-19 (a few samples of this study predate the infection). Cell type and time point are not known.

This clonotype was observed a handful of times. This chain links TRBV20-1 with TRBJ1-2; D is possibly TRBD1 (5 bases). CDR1 DFQATT and CDR2 SNEGSKA come from the germline V gene (reference sequence). The ends were cut back, 0 bases at V and 4 bases at J, with 12 bases in the middle. The CDR3 consists of 14 residues. The CDR3 DNA is TGCAGTGCTAGAGATGGAGAGGGGTTCTATGGCTACACCTTC. This sequence encodes CSARDGEGFYGYTF.

This clonotype was counted a few times. The J gene is TRBJ2-1, the V gene TRBV7-8, with TRBD2 identical over 7 bases. V lost 5 bases to trimming and J lost 4 bases; unmatched junction nucleotides: 14. The germline V gene has CDR1 SGHVS and CDR2 FQNEAQ. The CDR3 consists of 17 residues. CDR3 protein: CASSPGLAVGVYNEQFF. CDR3 DNA sequence: TGTGCCAGCAGCCCCGGGCTAGCGGTAGGGGTTTACAATGAGCAGTTCTTC.

The chain's CDR3 is CASSLGRSGELFF. The CDR3 DNA reads TGTGCCAGCAGCCTAGGGAGGAGCGGGGAGCTGTTTTTT. The V gene is TRBV7-6, the J gene TRBJ2-2, with a weak D call TRBD2 (6 bases). The ends were cut back, 5 bases at V and 7 bases at J, with 11 bases in the middle. The CDR3 length is 13 residues. Germline loops: CDR1 SGHVS, CDR2 FNYEAQ.

This rearrangement joins TRBV11-2 to TRBJ2-5; D may be TRBD2 (6 bases). The CDR3 has 14 residues. The V gene's germline CDR1 is SGHAT and CDR2 FQNNGV. V was clipped by 5 bases and J by 4 bases, with 14 bases between them. The CDR3 region is CASSASGVRETQYF. For the CDR3, the DNA is TGTGCCAGCAGCGCCTCGGGGGTACGAGAGACCCAGTACTTC.

This clonotype was observed many times. The chain couples TRBV5-1 to TRBJ2-7; 13 bases are shared with TRBD2. This CDR3 contains 14 residues. The trim removed 5 bases at V and 5 bases at J, leaving 4 bases unmatched. Germline V gene lookup returns CDR1 SGHRS and CDR2 YFSETQ. CDR3 nucleotide sequence: TGCGCCAGCAGGTGGACTAGCGGGAGCAACGAGCAGTACTTC. This encodes CASRWTSGSNEQYF. Full variable domain (rest looked up from reference TRBV5-1 and TRBJ2-7): KAGVTQTPRYLIKTRGQQVTLSCSPISGHRSVSWYQQTPGQGLQFLFEYFSETQRNKGNFPGRFSGRQFSNSRSEMNVSTLELGDSALYLCASRWTSGSNEQYFGPGTRLTVT.

The sample holds a few counts of this clonotype. This chain joins TRBV23-1 and TRBJ2-5; weak D call: TRBD1 (6 bases). TRBV23-1 is an ORF, and what it does is uncertain. The germline V and J ends were trimmed by 6 bases and 0 bases, with 14 bases remaining between them. The CDR3 length is 15 residues. The CDR3 DNA reads as TGCGCCAGCAGAGATCCGGGACAAAACCAAGAGACCCAGTACTTC. Translating it yields CASRDPGQNQETQYF.

This clonotype was seen a handful of times. This chain links TRBV7-3 with TRBJ2-7; TRBD1 matches at 8 bases. The CDR3 totals 15 residues. Trimming at V came to 5 bases and at J to 1 base, leaving 7 bases not matched to a gene. Germline CDR1 and CDR2: SGHTA and FQGTGA. This CDR3 reads CASSPRGQGSYEQYF. The CDR3 nucleotides are TGTGCCAGCAGCCCTCGAGGACAGGGTTCCTACGAGCAGTACTTC.

This clonotype was detected a few times. The chain combines TRBV5-6 with TRBJ2-5; 7 bases align to TRBD2. The CDR3 loop spans 14 amino acids. V shed 2 bases and J 4 bases; nucleotides not matched to a gene: 5. From germline, CDR1 is SGHDT and CDR2 YYEEEE. Here the CDR3 DNA reads TGTGCCAGCAGCTTACGACTAGCTACAGAGACCCAGTACTTC. Translating gives CASSLRLATETQYF.

The chain uses TRBV6-2 or TRBV6-3 and TRBJ1-5; unclear D gene. Germline V gene lookup returns CDR1 MNHEY and CDR2 SVGEGT. The length of the CDR3 is 13 residues. The V gene lost 0 bases and the J gene lost 9 bases, with 9 bases spanning the gap. CDR3 region: CASSYSDVLPQHF. In DNA, the CDR3 is TGTGCCAGCAGTTACTCGGACGTTTTGCCCCAGCATTTT.

This rearrangement joins TRBV25-1 to TRBJ2-3, with 9 bases that match TRBD1. V dropped 3 bases and J dropped 5; count of bases not matched to a gene: 9. The CDR3 runs to 16 residues. Germline V gives CDR1 MGHDK, CDR2 SYGVNS. In nucleotides, the CDR3 is TGTGCCAGCAGTGACGCCGGGACAGGGAGCGGAGATACGCAGTATTTT. It specifies CASSDAGTGSGDTQYF. Complete variable domain (other parts from reference TRBV25-1 and TRBJ2-3): EADIYQTPRYLVIGTGKKITLECSQTMGHDKMYWYQQDPGMELHLIHYSYGVNSTEKGDLSSESTVSRIRTEHFPLTLESARPSHTSQYLCASSDAGTGSGDTQYFGPGTRLTVL.

This clonotype has more than one count but fewer than ten. CDR3 loop: CASSRRQGYNEQFF. In DNA form, the CDR3 reads TGTGCCAGCAGCCGACGACAGGGGTACAATGAGCAGTTCTTC. The chain combines TRBV9 with TRBJ2-1; 8 positions agree with TRBD1. This CDR3 contains 14 residues. CDR1 and CDR2 from the germline V gene are SGDLS and YYNGEE. Germline trimming cut 4 bases from V and 4 bases from J; bases unmatched to any gene: 4. Full variable domain (outside the CDR3, taken from reference TRBV9 and TRBJ2-1): DSGVTQTPKHLITATGQRVTLRCSPRSGDLSVYWYQQSLDQGLQFLIQYYNGEERAKGNILERFSAQQFPDLHSELNLSSLELGDSALYFCASSRRQGYNEQFFGPGTRLTVL.

V is TRBV7-9 and J is TRBJ2-1; 11 bases map to TRBD2. This CDR3 has 17 amino acids. Germline CDR1 SEHNR, CDR2 FQNEAQ (reference sequence). The ends lost 5 bases at V and 0 bases at J; junction bases unmatched: 6. CDR3 coding DNA: TGTGCCAGCAGCGAGGGACTAGCGGAGAGCTCCTACAATGAGCAGTTCTTC. Translating it yields CASSEGLAESSYNEQFF.

The chain links TRBV11-2 to TRBJ2-1, with D perhaps matching TRBD2 (6 bases). The germline V and J ends were trimmed by 2 bases and 4 bases, with 9 bases remaining between them. Germline CDR1 reads SGHAT; CDR2 reads FQNNGV. This CDR3 is 14 amino acids long. This CDR3 is CASSLSSAYNEQFF. The DNA of the CDR3 is TGTGCCAGCAGCTTATCTAGCGCATACAATGAGCAGTTCTTC.

This clonotype was picked up a small number of times. The gene calls are TRBV5-4 and TRBJ1-1; TRBD1 aligns across 9 bases. The ends lost 4 bases at V and 4 bases at J; junction bases unmatched: 8. The germline CDR1 and CDR2 sequences are SGHNT and YYREEE (reference sequence). The CDR3 is 15 residues long. The CDR3 here is CASSAGQGKITEAFF. The CDR3 DNA reads as TGTGCCAGCAGCGCCGGACAGGGGAAGATCACTGAAGCTTTCTTT.

The table lists this clonotype with a few counts. The V and J genes are TRBV7-6 and TRBJ1-4; maybe TRBD1 (5 bases). V was shortened by 2 bases and J by 0 bases, with 10 bases between the two germline ends. This CDR3 is built from 16 residues. Germline-derived CDR1 and CDR2 are SGHVS and FNYEAQ. CDR3 amino acids: CASSLNGGATNEKLFF. CDR3 DNA: TGTGCCAGCAGCTTAAATGGGGGGGCAACTAATGAAAAACTGTTTTTT.

The chain recombines TRBV9 with TRBJ2-1; 7 positions match TRBD2. From germline, CDR1 is SGDLS and CDR2 YYNGEE. This CDR3 spans 14 amino acids. V was pared by 3 bases and J by 7 bases, with 7 bases of the junction left unmatched. CDR3: CASSASSGLNEQFF. In DNA, the CDR3 is TGTGCCAGCAGCGCGAGTAGCGGGTTAAATGAGCAGTTCTTC.

This clonotype was seen a handful of times. The chain combines TRBV7-8 with TRBJ2-6; D is undetermined. Germline V gene lookup returns CDR1 SGHVS and CDR2 FQNEAQ. V was pared by 5 bases and J by 5 bases, with 7 bases between. This CDR3 is 13 amino acids long. The CDR3 region has the DNA TGTGCCAGCAGCCTGGGCAGGGCCAACGTCCTGACTTTC. Its protein is CASSLGRANVLTF.